Sequencing of this TCR beta chain was carried out in a study of Tregs in tolerant kidney transplant recipients (dated by TCRdb to the late 2010s). Context from the whole study: The study applied TCRbeta sequencing to find donor-specific regulatory T cells before combined kidney and bone marrow transplantation and then followed those same cells after transplant. What the research found in general, with its limitations: Donor-specific Treg expansion exceeded global Treg expansion in tolerant patients, suggesting antigen-driven rather than nonspecific expansion. The most biologically relevant and donor-specific TCRbeta repertoire appeared to be identified by expanding Tregs with activated donor B cells. Because the study included only a small number of patients, the results must be confirmed in larger populations and under other immunosuppression protocols. Biological reproducibility was not examined directly, but technical replication error appeared to be minimal. For some patients the PCR primers changed over time, which made it impossible to compare the samples from those patients at the nucleotide level.

The transplants used related donors along with nonmyeloablative bone marrow transplantation, and in the human trials mixed chimerism was transient. Unstimulated Tregs (CD4+CD25+CD127-), CD4+ non-Tregs (CD4+CD25-), CD4 and CD8 cells were FACS-sorted from thawed PBMCs. 4 combined kidney and bone marrow transplant recipients from the ITN036ST trial were included as patients, and samples were available only from these trial subjects. Healthy control blood was separated into PBMCs by Ficoll density gradient and cryopreserved, and patient PBMCs were collected both before and after transplant. CDR1 MNHNS and CDR2 SASEGT are derived from the germline V gene. V is clipped by 4 bases and J by 2 bases, and the sequence between their germline boundaries is 18 bases long. The CDR3 numbers 16 residues from cysteine through phenylalanine. The DNA covers only part of the CDR3, 39 bases in frame from base 1. Of note for this clone: Its antigen remains unidentified. The CDR3 end falls 3 residues outside the read, so it is completed with the germline J gene.

For TCRbeta CDR3 sequencing, genomic DNA was extracted from sorted cells using the QIAGEN DNeasy Blood and Tissue Kit. High-throughput TCRbeta CDR3 sequencing was carried out commercially through immunoSEQ, with PCR amplification with bias correction and internal controls included. The authors processed their data as follows. A unique productive TCRbeta sequence was defined by the CDR3 nucleotide sequence when primers matched, and otherwise by the CDR3 amino acid sequence together with the Vbeta and Jbeta genes. To correct for sorting error, sequences found in more than one sorted population at a frequency ratio of 2:1 or less were discarded, and the remaining shared sequences were assigned to the population with the higher frequency. A sequence counted as donor-reactive if, in CFSE-low cells, the sequence had a frequency of at least 0.01% and was expanded at least 5-fold compared with unstimulated cells. Repertoire divergence was quantified by Jensen-Shannon divergence calculated from the top 100 TCRbeta sequences ranked by frequency. When a sample had multiple sequencing runs, each run was corrected for sorting error separately and the runs were then pooled. This immuneACCESS table, as held by TCRdb, lists in-frame sequences with V and J called but not all clones. Of the missing ones, under half trace to an unresolved V gene in checked studies; the others have no known cause. V and J calls and clone size come straight from that table; D and trimming were deduced from the DNA. The sample has around 10,000 clones on record. The ten largest clones add up to more than 25% of the sample.

The chain employs TRBV6-1 and TRBJ2-7; tentative D gene TRBD2, with 6 bases matching. The receptor was isolated from a human patient who received a combined kidney and bone marrow transplant. Following a transplant, some T lymphocytes may have been derived from the graft donor. The source material was CD8+ T cells from blood (PBMCs), sampled 24 months after the transplant. The part of the CDR3 DNA that was read is TGTGCCAGCAGTGGCCACGGGGGACGCTCTCCCTACGAG. This codes for CASSGHGGRSPYE. Given in full, the CDR3 is CASSGHGGRSPYEQYF.